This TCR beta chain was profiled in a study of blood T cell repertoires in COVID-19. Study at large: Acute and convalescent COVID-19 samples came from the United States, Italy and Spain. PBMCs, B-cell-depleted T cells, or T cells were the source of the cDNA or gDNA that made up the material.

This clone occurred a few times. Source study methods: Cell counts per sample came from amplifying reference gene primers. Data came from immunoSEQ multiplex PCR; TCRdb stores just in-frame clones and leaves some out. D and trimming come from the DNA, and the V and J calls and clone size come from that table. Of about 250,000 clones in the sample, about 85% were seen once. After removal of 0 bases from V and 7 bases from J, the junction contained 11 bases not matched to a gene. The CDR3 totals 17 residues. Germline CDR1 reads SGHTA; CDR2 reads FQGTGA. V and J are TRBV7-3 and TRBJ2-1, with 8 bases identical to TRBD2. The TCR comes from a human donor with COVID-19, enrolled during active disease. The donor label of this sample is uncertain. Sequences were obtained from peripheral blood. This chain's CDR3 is CASSLTGGSGRANEQFF. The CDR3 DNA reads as TGTGCCAGCAGCTTAACGGGGGGAAGCGGGAGAGCTAATGAGCAGTTCTTC.